What follows are 5 T cell receptor beta chains derived from one specimen sequenced in a study of OX40 agonist ivuxolimab in advanced cancers. Profiled with immunoSEQ multiplex PCR; TCRdb holds only in-frame clones, not every one. In the table there are over 25,000 clones, around 80% of which are singletons. This specimen consisted of CD4+ or CD8+ T cells sorted from blood, obtained in a trial of the OX40 agonist ivuxolimab. These receptors were collected from an adult with an advanced solid tumor such as melanoma, head and neck, liver or kidney cancer.

The chain has TRBV30 and TRBJ1-1; 8 bases align to TRBD1. J was trimmed by 3 bases and V by 1 base; bases with no gene match: 1. This CDR3 has 13 amino acids. Germline V CDR1 and CDR2: GTSNPN, SVGIG (reference sequence). The CDR3 region has the DNA TGTGCCTGGAGTGAGACAGGGGACACTGAAGCTTTCTTT. This translates into CAWSETGDTEAFF.

J is TRBJ2-7 and V is TRBV28, with D perhaps matching TRBD1 or TRBD2 (5 bases each). V was clipped by 2 bases and J by 5 bases, with 19 bases between them. Germline V gene sequence: CDR1 MDHEN, CDR2 SYDVKM. This CDR3 has 16 amino acids. This CDR3 reads CASSLRSGTQDDEQYF. The CDR3 coding sequence is TGTGCCAGCAGTTTACGATCCGGGACGCAAGACGACGAGCAGTACTTC.

The chain couples TRBV5-4 to TRBJ2-5; D call uncertain. Germline CDR1 reads SGHNT; CDR2 reads YYREEE (reference sequence). V gave up 6 bases and J gave up 1 base, with 19 bases separating them. This CDR3 has 16 amino acids. Here the CDR3 DNA reads TGTGCCAGCACACAACTTGGCGGAGCCCGCCAAGAGACCCAGTACTTC. This translates into CASTQLGGARQETQYF.

The V call is TRBV28, the J call TRBJ2-7; D not resolved. The CDR3 is made up of 14 amino acids. V lost 7 bases, J lost 7 bases, and 20 bases lay in between. CDR1 and CDR2 (germline): MDHEN, SYDVKM. CDR3 sequence: CASTAPIVESEQYF. As DNA, the CDR3 is TGTGCCAGCACGGCCCCGATCGTCGAAAGTGAGCAGTACTTC.

The chain recombines TRBV15 with TRBJ1-3; TRBD1 might be the D (5 bases). Germline lookup yields CDR1 LNHNV and CDR2 YYDKDF (reference sequence). V was trimmed by 5 bases and J by 3 bases, leaving 20 bases between them. The CDR3 is made up of 17 amino acids. The chain's CDR3 is CATSSPHRDWGGNTIYF. CDR3 in DNA: TGTGCCACCAGCTCGCCGCACCGGGACTGGGGTGGAAACACCATATATTTT. Supplemented by reference TRBV15 and TRBJ1-3, the full variable domain reads DAMVIQNPRYQVTQFGKPVTLSCSQTLNHNVMYWYQQKSSQAPKLLFHYYDKDFNNEADTPDNFQSRRPNTSFCFLDIRSPGLGDTAMYLCATSSPHRDWGGNTIYFGEGSWLTVV.